The 13 T cell receptor beta chains below come from one sample, sequenced in a study of OX40 agonist ivuxolimab in advanced cancers. Data came from immunoSEQ multiplex PCR; TCRdb stores just in-frame clones and leaves some out. The sample lists around 47,000 clones; 75% to 85% were seen once. Sequenced material: CD4+ or CD8+ T cells sorted from blood, taken in a trial of the OX40 agonist ivuxolimab. These receptors were collected from an adult with an advanced solid tumor such as melanoma, head and neck, liver or kidney cancer.

The chain has TRBV29-1 and TRBJ1-1; the D is unclear. The CDR3 is 10 residues long. V was clipped by 2 bases and J by 2 bases, with 0 bases between them. Germline V gene data show CDR1 as SQVTM and CDR2 as ANQGSEA. The CDR3 DNA reads as TGCAGCGTTGAAAACACTGAAGCTTTCTTT. Residues: CSVENTEAFF.

This chain links TRBV19 with TRBJ1-2; 8 positions agree with TRBD1. The CDR3 runs 16 residues. The V segment lost 3 bases and the J segment 8 bases; nucleotides outside the gene matches: 14. The germline gives CDR1 LNHDA, CDR2 SQIVND (reference sequence). This CDR3 reads CASSMTFSDRAAGYTF. CDR3 bases: TGTGCCAGTAGTATGACTTTCTCGGACAGGGCGGCGGGCTACACCTTC. The full variable domain, completed using reference TRBV19 and TRBJ1-2, is DGGITQSPKYLFRKEGQNVTLSCEQNLNHDAMYWYRQDPGQGLRLIYYSQIVNDFQKGDIAEGYSVSREKKESFPLTVTSAQKNPTAFYLCASSMTFSDRAAGYTFGSGTRLTVV.

The chain recombines TRBV7-2 with TRBJ2-7; D is perhaps TRBD2 (5 bases). The length of the CDR3 is 12 residues. Germline CDR1 SGHTA, CDR2 FQGNSA. The V end was cut by 5 bases, the J end by 5 bases, with 10 bases between. The CDR3 reads CASSPRRDEQYF. The CDR3 region has the DNA TGTGCCAGCAGCCCGCGGCGGGACGAGCAGTACTTC.

This chain joins TRBV2 and TRBJ2-1; no clear D gene. With 7 bases removed from V and 7 bases from J, the gap between germline ends came to 11 bases. The CDR3 covers 12 residues. From germline, CDR1 is SNHLY and CDR2 FYNNEI. The CDR3 spells CASKVGRNEQFF. The CDR3 DNA follows: TGTGCCAGCAAGGTCGGTCGGAATGAGCAGTTCTTC. The whole variable domain, remainder taken from reference TRBV2 and TRBJ2-1, is EPEVTQTPSHQVTQMGQEVILRCVPISNHLYFYWYRQILGQKVEFLVSFYNNEISEKSEIFDDQFSVERPDGSNFTLKIRSTKLEDSAMYFCASKVGRNEQFFGPGTRLTVL.

This clone was observed a single time. J is TRBJ2-7 and V is TRBV5-1, with 14 positions matching TRBD2. V lost 3 bases to trimming and J lost 6 bases; unmatched junction nucleotides: 8. Germline loops: CDR1 SGHRS, CDR2 YFSETQ. CDR3 length equals 16 residues. The CDR3: CASSSSPGLAGVEQYF. As DNA, the CDR3 is TGCGCCAGCAGCTCCAGCCCGGGACTAGCGGGAGTCGAGCAGTACTTC. Complete variable domain (other parts from reference TRBV5-1 and TRBJ2-7): KAGVTQTPRYLIKTRGQQVTLSCSPISGHRSVSWYQQTPGQGLQFLFEYFSETQRNKGNFPGRFSGRQFSNSRSEMNVSTLELGDSALYLCASSSSPGLAGVEQYFGPGTRLTVT.

The J gene is TRBJ2-2, the V gene TRBV5-1; D is undetermined. CDR1 SGHRS and CDR2 YFSETQ come from the germline V gene. The CDR3 covers 15 residues. Trimming shortened V by 5 bases and J by 0 bases, and 11 bases separated the two germline ends. The CDR3 loop reads CASRGRLANTGELFF. The CDR3 DNA reads as TGCGCCAGCAGGGGCAGACTCGCGAACACCGGGGAGCTGTTTTTT. The full variable domain, its missing parts supplied by reference TRBV5-1 and TRBJ2-2, is KAGVTQTPRYLIKTRGQQVTLSCSPISGHRSVSWYQQTPGQGLQFLFEYFSETQRNKGNFPGRFSGRQFSNSRSEMNVSTLELGDSALYLCASRGRLANTGELFFGEGSRLTVL.

The table lists this clone with a few counts. This sequence joins TRBV7-2 and TRBJ1-2, with unresolved D. Germline lookup yields CDR1 SGHTA and CDR2 FQGNSA. The ends were cut back, 3 bases at V and 9 bases at J, with 11 bases in the middle. The CDR3 is made up of 12 amino acids. CDR3 in amino acids: CASSFGRVRYTF. CDR3 DNA: TGTGCCAGCAGCTTCGGACGGGTACGCTACACCTTC.

The chain uses TRBV11-3 and TRBJ2-5, with D maybe TRBD1 (6 bases). Trimming left V 4 bases short and J 3 bases short, with 9 bases between. From germline, CDR1 is SGHNT and CDR2 YENEEA. This CDR3 contains 13 residues. The CDR3 protein is CASSSGVKETQYF. CDR3 DNA sequence: TGTGCCAGCAGCTCAGGGGTAAAAGAGACCCAGTACTTC.

This clone occurred once. The genes are TRBV5-5 and TRBJ1-1; D is ambiguous. The CDR3 is 14 residues long. Trimming cost V 2 bases and J 5 bases, with 13 bases left between them. From germline, CDR1 is SGHKS and CDR2 YYEKEE (reference sequence). The CDR3 region has the DNA TGTGCCAGCAGCTTAGGACGAGCCCGGACTGAAGCTTTCTTT. It encodes CASSLGRARTEAFF.

V gene TRBV4-1 combines with J gene TRBJ2-2, with 9 bases that match TRBD2. The CDR3 length is 16 residues. V shed 4 bases and J 4 bases; nucleotides not matched to a gene: 7. In germline, CDR1 is MGHRA, CDR2 YSYEKL. This chain's CDR3 is CASSPLAGGRTGELFF. CDR3 sequence (DNA): TGCGCCAGCAGCCCCCTCGCGGGGGGGCGCACCGGGGAGCTGTTTTTT.

V and J are TRBV30 and TRBJ1-1; TRBD1 matches at 7 bases. Per germline, CDR1 GTSNPN and CDR2 SVGIG (reference sequence). The CDR3 is 13 residues long. V lost 7 bases, J lost 2 bases, and 7 bases stayed unmatched. For the CDR3, the DNA is TGTGCCTATAGACAGGGAACCAACACTGAAGCTTTCTTT. This translates into CAYRQGTNTEAFF.

V gene TRBV7-2 combines with J gene TRBJ2-7; 8 bases align to TRBD1. V lost 4 bases to trimming and J lost 4 bases; unmatched junction nucleotides: 12. The CDR3 extends over 16 amino acids. The germline gives CDR1 SGHTA, CDR2 FQGNSA. The CDR3: CASSSGGGQGRYEQYF. The CDR3 DNA follows: TGTGCCAGCAGCTCAGGTGGAGGACAGGGACGTTACGAGCAGTACTTC.

This chain links TRBV12-5 with TRBJ2-1; the match to TRBD2 covers 8 bases. CDR1 is LGHNT, CDR2 FRNRAP, per germline. J lost 3 bases, V lost 5 bases, and 9 bases had no gene match. This CDR3 spans 16 amino acids. The CDR3 reads CASGPLTSELYNEQFF. For the CDR3, the DNA is TGTGCTAGTGGTCCCTTGACTAGCGAGCTCTACAATGAGCAGTTCTTC.